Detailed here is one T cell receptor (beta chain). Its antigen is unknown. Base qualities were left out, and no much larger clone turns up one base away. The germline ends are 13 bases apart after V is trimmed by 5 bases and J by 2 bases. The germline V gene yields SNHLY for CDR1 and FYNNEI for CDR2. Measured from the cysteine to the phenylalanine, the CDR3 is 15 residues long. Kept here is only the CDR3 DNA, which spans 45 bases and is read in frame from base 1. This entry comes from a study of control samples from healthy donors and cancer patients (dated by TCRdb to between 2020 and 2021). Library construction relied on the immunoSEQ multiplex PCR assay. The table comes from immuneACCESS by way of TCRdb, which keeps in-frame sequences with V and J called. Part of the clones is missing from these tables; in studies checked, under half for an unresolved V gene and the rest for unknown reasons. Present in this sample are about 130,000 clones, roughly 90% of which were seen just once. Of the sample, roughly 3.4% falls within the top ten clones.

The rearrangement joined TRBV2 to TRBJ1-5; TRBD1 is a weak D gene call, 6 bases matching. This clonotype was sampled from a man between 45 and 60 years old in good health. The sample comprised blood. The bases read TGTGCCAGCAGTCCCGACAGGAGTGGCAATCAGCCCCAGCATTTT. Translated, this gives CASSPDRSGNQPQHF.